This T cell receptor (beta chain) was sequenced in a study of Graves' ophthalmopathy and Graves' hyperthyroidism (dated by TCRdb to the late 2010s). Broadly, across the study: Peripheral blood samples were taken at the time of initial diagnosis, before any treatment was given. To tell Graves' ophthalmopathy apart from Graves' hyperthyroidism, and to predict which patients would progress to ophthalmopathy, the study relied on TCR beta repertoire signatures. In total, approximately 130 blood samples were TCR-sequenced: some 40 ophthalmopathy, some 75 hyperthyroidism and about 17 hyperthyroidism-to-ophthalmopathy patients. To explore V-J signatures that separate ophthalmopathy from hyperthyroidism, a discovery set of about 98 patients was enrolled, consisting of 43 with ophthalmopathy and roughly 59 with stable hyperthyroidism. For independent validation, a separate cohort was made up of some 18 hyperthyroidism patients plus 17 patients who later progressed from hyperthyroidism to ophthalmopathy. In roughly 6 hyperthyroidism patients, the T-cell repertoires found in thyroid tissue were compared with those found in blood. Following sampling, methimazole starting at 30 mg daily was administered to hyperthyroidism patients, and high-dose intravenous methylprednisolone was administered to ophthalmopathy patients.

For repertoire sequencing, TCR beta CDR3 regions were amplified from RNA transcripts. HTBI primers and the Qiagen OneStep RT-PCR kit were used in a first-round RT-PCR, which was followed by a second-round multiplex PCR, size selection and purification. The libraries underwent paired-end sequencing with 100 bp reads on an Illumina HiSeq2000. In the paper's pipeline: SOAPnuke was used for read processing, and reads with adapters, uncalled bases, a mean Phred below 15, or no exact constant-primer or identifier match were discarded. High-quality paired reads were merged with COPE v1.2.5. Clonotypes were defined as unique nucleotide sequences and were aligned to IMGT TRB V, D and J references using MiTCR v1.1. Only V-J combinations with frequency above 0.0001 were analysed, covering more than 99% of repertoires. A TCR clonal expansion and chaos score per V-J combination was defined as the ratio of F50 clonal expansion to chaos observed in the TCRdist matrix. Welch's t-statistics and random forest were used to reduce features to about a dozen V-J combinations, which were fed into a naive Bayes classifier. Thyroid-blood repertoire similarity was quantified with the Morisita-Horn index. Using fastp trimming at Q25 and MiXCR clonotype assembly, TCRdb reanalyzed the public sequencing data and kept in-frame beta chains. Entries are consolidated by CDR3 protein sequence, retaining the most common genes and DNA. TCRdb, rather than the study authors, made the V and J calls. The sample profile shows approximately 700,000 distinct CDR3 sequences; 35% to 50% of them were found once. Approximately 43% of the sample is in the top ten clones.

The paper's findings and limits, for the study overall: The 13-signature model separated ophthalmopathy from stable hyperthyroidism with 85% to 90% sensitivity and about 81% specificity in cross-validation, and 80%/75% in the test set. Most expanded thyroid clonotypes with frequency above 0.001 were also detected in blood, suggesting blood repertoires may reflect the thyroid immune response. In validation, the model predicted ophthalmopathy progression with 70.59% sensitivity and approximately 78% specificity; around twelve predicted patients were CT-confirmed with GO in a median of around 6 months. Sample size was not statistically predetermined, and group allocation was not concealed from the investigators.

As regards this clonotype: The specificity of this receptor is unknown. The record has no base qualities; no much larger clone is one base away.

Ophthalmopathy patients were characterized by moderately to severely active disease, a Clinical Activity Score of at least 3, a NOSPECS grade of at least 4, and a disease duration under 3 months. Patients were excluded if they had other autoimmune diseases, uncontrolled infections, pregnancy or lactation. Clinical symptoms, serum thyroxine, TRAb, thyroid ultrasound and orbital computed tomography were used for diagnosis. PBMCs were isolated from approximately 10 ml of fresh peripheral blood by Ficoll-Paque density gradient centrifugation. Total RNA was extracted with Trizol reagent and quality-checked on an Agilent 2100 Bioanalyzer. At the junction V is shortened by 5 bases and J by 5 bases, with 18 bases in between. CDR1 and CDR2 (MGHDK, SYGVNS) derive from the germline V gene. Inclusive of the bounding cysteine and phenylalanine, the CDR3 is 15 residues long. Only the CDR3 DNA stays, 45 bases, in frame from base 1.

The source is an adult man with Graves' ophthalmopathy. The chain joins TRBV25-1 to TRBJ1-2; TRBD1 is possibly the D segment (6 matching bases). Sequenced material: peripheral blood. CDR3 sequence: CASSTPLGGEYGYTF. The DNA is TGTGCCAGCAGTACACCGCTGGGGGGCGAATATGGCTACACCTTC.